These 32 T cell receptor beta chains were all obtained from the same sample, sequenced in a study of OX40 agonist ivuxolimab in advanced cancers. The method was immunoSEQ multiplex PCR; TCRdb's version includes in-frame clones alone and lacks a portion of them. The table records fewer than 30,000 clones, 76% of them present only once. The sample in question was CD4+ or CD8+ T cells sorted from blood, obtained in a trial of the OX40 agonist ivuxolimab. The origin of the receptors is an adult with an advanced solid tumor such as melanoma, head and neck, liver or kidney cancer.

V gene TRBV5-6 combines with J gene TRBJ2-1, with D uncertain. CDR3 length: 13 residues. Trimming pared 5 bases from V and 4 bases from J, leaving 10 bases between. Germline V lookup: CDR1 SGHDT, CDR2 YYEEEE. The CDR3 DNA is TGTGCCAGCAGATGGGGTAGTTACAATGAGCAGTTCTTC. Its protein is CASRWGSYNEQFF.

This chain connects TRBV6-6 to TRBJ2-7; D remains unclear. V was pared by 2 bases and J by 7 bases, with 6 bases between. CDR3 size: 11 residues. Germline-derived CDR1 and CDR2 are MNHNY and SVGAGI (reference sequence). This CDR3 reads CASSYRGEQYF. The CDR3 region has the DNA TGTGCCAGCAGTTACCGAGGAGAGCAGTACTTC.

This clone has just a few counts. This chain links TRBV27 with TRBJ1-2, with 12 nucleotides matching TRBD1. Germline V gene lookup returns CDR1 MNHEY and CDR2 SMNVEV (reference sequence). After removal of 5 bases from V and 0 bases from J, the junction contained 10 bases not matched to a gene. The CDR3 is 18 amino acids. DNA for the CDR3: TGTGCCAGCAGTCGACAGGGGACAGGGGGCCTAGCTAACTATGGCTACACCTTC. Amino acids: CASSRQGTGGLANYGYTF.

V and J are TRBV7-2 and TRBJ1-2, with D perhaps TRBD1 (5 bases). The CDR3 has 15 amino acids. In germline, CDR1 is SGHTA, CDR2 FQGNSA. V gave up 0 bases and J gave up 0 bases, with 8 bases separating them. The CDR3 DNA is TGTGCCAGCAGCTTAGCCACAGGACCTAACTATGGCTACACCTTC. Protein: CASSLATGPNYGYTF.

For this clone: With a much larger clone just one base away, this may be a read error. V and J are TRBV7-2 and TRBJ2-2; possibly TRBD1 for D (6 bases). The CDR3 has 14 amino acids. Germline V gene sequence: CDR1 SGHTA, CDR2 FQGNSA. V lost 6 bases and J lost 3, with 11 bases in between. The CDR3 here is CASSLGGDTGELFF. The CDR3 DNA reads TGTGCCAGCAGTCTAGGGGGAGACACCGGGGAGCTGTTTTTT.

V and J are TRBV18 and TRBJ2-4, with TRBD1 matching over 10 bases. The trim removed 2 bases at V and 0 bases at J, leaving 7 bases unmatched. The germline CDR1 and CDR2 sequences are KGHSH and LQKENI. This CDR3 is 18 amino acids long. The CDR3 bases are TGTGCCAGCTCACCAGGGGACAGGGGTTTACTAGCCAAAAACATTCAGTACTTC. Protein product: CASSPGDRGLLAKNIQYF.

This clone has a single count. The V call is TRBV2, the J call TRBJ1-5; D remains unclear. The CDR3 is 16 residues long. The germline V and J ends were trimmed by 1 base and 0 bases, with 10 bases remaining between them. The germline V gene has CDR1 SNHLY and CDR2 FYNNEI. As DNA, the CDR3 is TGTGCCAGCAGTGAAGTTGGCATCTATAGCAATCAGCCCCAGCATTTT. This encodes CASSEVGIYSNQPQHF.

This clone was seen only once. This chain connects TRBV19 to TRBJ1-6; D not certain. Germline V gives CDR1 LNHDA, CDR2 SQIVND (reference sequence). This CDR3 region has 14 residues. The germline V and J ends were trimmed by 3 bases and 9 bases, with 12 bases remaining between them. CDR3 nucleotides: TGTGCCAGTAGTATGGATTGGTCCGGTTCACCCCTCCACTTT. This translates into CASSMDWSGSPLHF.

V gene TRBV19 combines with J gene TRBJ1-4; 11 bases are shared with TRBD1. Germline-derived CDR1 and CDR2 are LNHDA and SQIVND (reference sequence). The length of the CDR3 is 15 residues. V shed 10 bases, J shed 7 bases, and the junction held 11 bases outside the gene matches. This CDR3 is CATSKGGTGGEKLFF. DNA for the CDR3: TGTGCCACCTCTAAGGGTGGGACAGGGGGTGAAAAACTGTTTTTT.

V is TRBV10-1 and J is TRBJ1-1; D is undetermined. From germline, CDR1 is WNHNN and CDR2 SYGVQD (reference sequence). V was clipped by 2 bases and J by 7 bases, with 11 bases between them. The CDR3 covers 13 residues. In DNA form, the CDR3 reads TGCGCCAGCAGTGAGCCGGAGTCCCATGAAGCTTTCTTT. It translates to CASSEPESHEAFF.

V gene TRBV19 combines with J gene TRBJ1-6, with 8 bases aligning to TRBD1. Germline CDR1 LNHDA, CDR2 SQIVND (reference sequence). Trimming at V came to 3 bases and at J to 10 bases, leaving 5 bases not matched to a gene. This CDR3 has 14 residues. The CDR3 loop reads CASSIYYRGSPLHF. CDR3 bases: TGTGCCAGTAGTATCTACTACAGGGGGTCACCCCTCCACTTT.

The chain employs TRBV4-1 and TRBJ2-2; D is undetermined. V lost 4 bases and J lost 3, with 3 bases in between. There are 12 residues in the CDR3. Germline V gives CDR1 MGHRA, CDR2 YSYEKL. The DNA of the CDR3 is TGCGCCAGCAGCCCGCACACCGGGGAGCTGTTTTTT. It codes for CASSPHTGELFF.

This clone showed up just a few times. The chain is built from TRBV9 and TRBJ1-4; D not certain. The V end was cut by 4 bases, the J end by 3 bases, with 13 bases between. This CDR3 contains 15 residues. Per germline, CDR1 SGDLS and CDR2 YYNGEE. The CDR3 coding sequence is TGTGCCAGCAGCCCGAGAATGTCAGCTAATGAAAAACTGTTTTTT. Residues: CASSPRMSANEKLFF. Together with reference TRBV9 and TRBJ1-4, the CDR3 gives the full variable domain: DSGVTQTPKHLITATGQRVTLRCSPRSGDLSVYWYQQSLDQGLQFLIQYYNGEERAKGNILERFSAQQFPDLHSELNLSSLELGDSALYFCASSPRMSANEKLFFGSGTQLSVL.

The V call is TRBV6-5, the J call TRBJ2-7, with D perhaps TRBD1 (5 bases). This CDR3 has 12 amino acids. CDR1 is MNHEY and CDR2 is SVGAGI in the germline V gene. Trimming left V 6 bases short and J 9 bases short, with 15 bases between. In DNA form, the CDR3 reads TGTGCCAGCAGATGCCCACAGGTCTTGCAGTACTTC. It codes for CASRCPQVLQYF.

V and J are TRBV4-3 and TRBJ1-2; D gene unclear. The CDR3 consists of 13 residues. The V and J ends lost 3 bases and 2 bases respectively, with 7 bases between them. Germline CDR1 and CDR2: LGHNA and YSLEER. CDR3 bases: TGCGCCAGCAGCCAGAAACGAAACTATGGCTACACCTTC. Residues: CASSQKRNYGYTF.

This clone occurred once. The chain carries TRBV5-1 and TRBJ2-3, with TRBD2 identical over 8 bases. Germline V lookup: CDR1 SGHRS, CDR2 YFSETQ. V shed 0 bases, J shed 2 bases, and the junction held 2 bases outside the gene matches. The CDR3 runs 15 residues. As DNA, the CDR3 is TGCGCCAGCAGCTTGGTCGGGGGGGTCACAGATACGCAGTATTTT. Its translation is CASSLVGGVTDTQYF. The full variable domain, rest sourced from reference TRBV5-1 and TRBJ2-3, is KAGVTQTPRYLIKTRGQQVTLSCSPISGHRSVSWYQQTPGQGLQFLFEYFSETQRNKGNFPGRFSGRQFSNSRSEMNVSTLELGDSALYLCASSLVGGVTDTQYFGPGTRLTVL.

The rearrangement uses TRBV5-1 and TRBJ1-2; TRBD1 is a possible D gene (6 bases). The CDR3 sequence is 13 residues long. Germline CDR1 SGHRS, CDR2 YFSETQ. The V end lost 0 bases, the J end lost 6 bases, and 9 bases lay between the germline ends. CDR3 region: CASSLGQGNGYTF. CDR3 in DNA: TGCGCCAGCAGCTTGGGGCAGGGGAATGGCTACACCTTC.

V and J are TRBV7-9 and TRBJ2-3; unclear D gene. The CDR3 runs 15 residues. The germline V and J ends were trimmed by 5 bases and 1 base, with 13 bases remaining between them. Germline CDR1 is SEHNR and CDR2 is FQNEAQ (reference sequence). The chain's CDR3 is CASSQGLTRTDTQYF. The CDR3 region has the DNA TGTGCCAGCAGCCAAGGGCTAACCCGCACAGATACGCAGTATTTT.

This clone was found once. The chain combines TRBV28 with TRBJ2-7; D is unclear. CDR3 length equals 12 residues. From germline, CDR1 is MDHEN and CDR2 SYDVKM. V gave up 7 bases and J gave up 0 bases, with 7 bases separating them. CDR3 in amino acids: CASKTASYEQYF. DNA of the CDR3: TGTGCCAGCAAGACGGCCTCCTACGAGCAGTACTTC. The entire variable domain, with the rest obtained from reference TRBV28 and TRBJ2-7, is as follows: DVKVTQSSRYLVKRTGEKVFLECVQDMDHENMFWYRQDPGLGLRLIYFSYDVKMKEKGDIPEGYSVSREKKERFSLILESASTNQTSMYLCASKTASYEQYFGPGTRLTVT.

V gene TRBV2 combines with J gene TRBJ1-5, with no clear D. CDR1 SNHLY and CDR2 FYNNEI come from the germline V gene. The length of the CDR3 is 17 residues. V was pared by 4 bases and J by 2 bases, with 18 bases between. CDR3 in DNA: TGTGCCAGCAGTGGAGTATCCGGGCGGGGAGGCAATCAGCCCCAGCATTTT. It is translated as CASSGVSGRGGNQPQHF.

The sample holds a few counts of this clone. V and J are TRBV2 and TRBJ1-4; 7 positions match TRBD1. CDR3 length: 16 residues. The V gene's germline CDR1 is SNHLY and CDR2 FYNNEI. The trim removed 6 bases at V and 0 bases at J, leaving 7 bases unmatched. The CDR3 loop is CASRTDRAATNEKLFF. For the CDR3, the DNA is TGTGCCAGCAGGACCGACAGGGCTGCAACTAATGAAAAACTGTTTTTT.

The chain combines TRBV29-1 with TRBJ2-7, with TRBD1 as a possible D gene (6 bases). The CDR3 loop spans 12 amino acids. CDR1 SQVTM and CDR2 ANQGSEA come from the germline V gene. Trimming shortened V by 0 bases and J by 8 bases, and 11 bases separated the two germline ends. In DNA, the CDR3 is TGCAGCGTTGAAGATCTCGGGACACAGCAGTACTTC. Encoded protein: CSVEDLGTQQYF.

The V call is TRBV6-6, the J call TRBJ2-5; D is possibly TRBD2 (7 bases). Deletions cut 0 bases from V and 5 bases from J, with 13 bases between. CDR1 and CDR2 from the germline V gene are MNHNY and SVGAGI (reference sequence). The CDR3 is 15 amino acids. In nucleotides, the CDR3 is TGTGCCAGCAGTTACTCGGGGGGGGCAGGGGAGACCCAGTACTTC. It is translated as CASSYSGGAGETQYF.

This chain joins TRBV4-2 and TRBJ1-2; D gene unclear. The germline V gene has CDR1 LGHNA and CDR2 YNFKEQ. CDR3 length: 15 residues. V was shortened by 1 base and J by 2 bases, with 11 bases between the two germline ends. The CDR3 here is CASSQGPGLNYGYTF. DNA of the CDR3: TGTGCCAGCAGCCAAGGCCCAGGTTTAAACTATGGCTACACCTTC.

This sequence joins TRBV6-1 and TRBJ2-1, with D possibly being TRBD1 or TRBD2 (5 bases each). The CDR3 spans 10 residues. In germline, CDR1 is MNHNS, CDR2 SASEGT. Trimming removed 6 bases at V and 15 bases at J, with 12 bases between. In DNA, the CDR3 is TGTGCCAGCAGGGGGGTTTTTGGGTTCTTC. This encodes CASRGVFGFF.

As DNA, the CDR3 is TGCGCCAGCAGCCAAGGGACAGGCTATAGCAATCAGCCCCAGCATTTT. Translation: CASSQGTGYSNQPQHF. V is TRBV4-3 and J is TRBJ1-5, with 7 bases identical to TRBD1. The CDR3 is 16 amino acids. V trimming: 1 base; J trimming: 0 bases; junction bases outside the gene matches: 3. Germline CDR1 LGHNA, CDR2 YSLEER.

The chain has TRBV6-1 and TRBJ1-5, with 7 nucleotides matching TRBD1. Per germline, CDR1 MNHNS and CDR2 SASEGT. This CDR3 is 14 amino acids long. V dropped 6 bases and J dropped 3; count of bases not matched to a gene: 5. In DNA, the CDR3 is TGTGCCAGCAGACAGGGGATTTTCAATCAGCCCCAGCATTTT. Its translation is CASRQGIFNQPQHF.

Worth noting for this clone: The sample has other DNA sequences that encode this CDR3 too. This sequence joins TRBV6-6 and TRBJ1-5; TRBD1 is a possible D gene (5 bases). V dropped 6 bases and J dropped 7 bases, with 16 bases sitting between them. Germline V gives CDR1 MNHNY, CDR2 SVGAGI (reference sequence). This CDR3 contains 14 residues. Here the CDR3 DNA reads TGTGCCAGCAGCCGAACAGGAGAGGGACAGCCCCAGCATTTT. This sequence encodes CASSRTGEGQPQHF.

As to this clone: This CDR3 is also generated by other DNA sequences in the sample. The CDR3 DNA follows: TGTGCCAGTACGCCCCTCCCCCCGGGCAGGGGTACGCGATCACCCCTCCACTTT. Amino acids: CASTPLPPGRGTRSPLHF. The rearrangement joins TRBV2 to TRBJ1-6; weak D call: TRBD1 (6 bases). Germline V gene lookup returns CDR1 SNHLY and CDR2 FYNNEI. Deletions cut 9 bases from V and 10 bases from J, with 31 bases between. The CDR3 runs 18 residues.

J is TRBJ1-1 and V is TRBV6-5; D is unresolved. Germline CDR1 MNHEY, CDR2 SVGAGI. The CDR3 consists of 14 residues. Trimming left V 7 bases short and J 0 bases short, with 12 bases between. CDR3 DNA: TGTGCCAGCACTGTGACGGCGGTGAACACTGAAGCTTTCTTT. This translates into CASTVTAVNTEAFF.

This clone has a handful of counts. The chain combines TRBV30 with TRBJ2-3; no clear D gene. CDR3 length equals 13 residues. V was trimmed by 2 bases and J by 2 bases, leaving 8 bases between them. Per germline, CDR1 GTSNPN and CDR2 SVGIG (reference sequence). The CDR3 here is CAWSSWLTDTQYF. DNA of the CDR3: TGTGCCTGGAGTTCCTGGCTCACAGATACGCAGTATTTT.

This clone is deemed medium-sized. The chain carries TRBV7-2 and TRBJ2-7, with TRBD2 as a possible D gene (6 bases). V lost 5 bases and J 0 bases, leaving 17 bases between the germline ends. The CDR3 is 16 amino acids. Per germline, CDR1 SGHTA and CDR2 FQGNSA. CDR3 nucleotide sequence: TGTGCCAGCAGCCGAAATCCGGCGGGAAGCTCCTACGAGCAGTACTTC. This encodes CASSRNPAGSSYEQYF.